The clone carrying this TCR beta chain has ten or more counts. Its antigen is not known. Germline CDR1 SGHTA, CDR2 FQGNSA. The V gene end was trimmed by 1 base and the J gene end by 5 bases; junction bases not matched to a gene: 4. The CDR3 sequence is 14 residues long. This sample is part of a study of T cell repertoires in cytomegalovirus infection. Overall study: Both CMV infection and a matching HLA type were indicated by public TCR beta signatures.

TCRdb analysed the reads with MiXCR anew, one entry per CDR3 protein. The sample includes around 320,000 distinct CDR3 sequences, around a tenth seen only once; the top ten take around 4%. General study results and limits: Individuals carrying CMV plus the relevant HLA were identified by cumulative frequency of public TCR beta families. In two of eight donors, the top clonotype was HLA-C-restricted CMV-specific.

This receptor was obtained from a human donor in good health (CMV status not recorded). Some clones in this sample may be carry-over from other donors' samples. The V call is TRBV7-2, the J call TRBJ2-7; TRBD2 aligns across 8 bases. Specimen: PBMCs. DNA for the CDR3: TGTGCCAGCAGCTTAGGACTAGCGTCCCACGAGCAGTACTTC. Residues: CASSLGLASHEQYF.